This T cell receptor beta chain came from a study of cytomegalovirus exposure and HLA in healthy donors. The PCR ran on 60 Vbeta and 13 Jbeta primers. The protocol was immunoSEQ multiplex PCR, while the TCRdb copy is restricted to in-frame clones and leaves out a portion. The table lists under 150,000 clones, over 70% of them singletons. Sequences were obtained from PBMCs. The sequence derives from a man in his forties in good health and CMV-seropositive.

The CDR3, as DNA: TGCGCCAGCAGCCCTGACGAGGGACTAGCGGGGCAAGAGACCCAGTACTTC. Translation gives CASSPDEGLAGQETQYF. The rearrangement joins TRBV5-1 to TRBJ2-5, with 13 positions matching TRBD2. V was pared by 4 bases and J by 2 bases, with 8 bases of the junction left unmatched. Per germline, CDR1 SGHRS and CDR2 YFSETQ. The CDR3 length is 17 residues.